Reported below is one TCR beta chain. The antigen is not known. One entry per CDR3 protein, called by TCRdb with MiXCR from the reads. The data contain 350,000 to 550,000 distinct CDR3 sequences, 25% to 40% of them singletons. The sample comes from a study of T cell repertoires in cytomegalovirus infection. Study details: Through public TCR beta signatures, both CMV infection and matching HLA type were indicated. Whole-study findings and limits: Individuals carrying CMV plus the relevant HLA were identified by cumulative frequency of public TCR beta families. CMV-specific TCR beta clonotypes restricted by HLA-C dominated the ex vivo response.

J was trimmed by 6 bases and V by 3 bases; bases with no gene match: 2. Looked up from germline, CDR1 is MDHEN and CDR2 is SYDVKM. The CDR3 length is 14 residues. This rearrangement joins TRBV28 to TRBJ2-2; 9 positions agree with TRBD1. The receptor comes from a human donor in good health (CMV status not recorded). Some clones in this sample may be carry-over from other donors' samples. The specimen was PBMCs. The CDR3 spells CASSLTGGPGELFF. The CDR3, as DNA: TGTGCCAGCAGTTTGACAGGGGGTCCCGGGGAGCTGTTTTTT.